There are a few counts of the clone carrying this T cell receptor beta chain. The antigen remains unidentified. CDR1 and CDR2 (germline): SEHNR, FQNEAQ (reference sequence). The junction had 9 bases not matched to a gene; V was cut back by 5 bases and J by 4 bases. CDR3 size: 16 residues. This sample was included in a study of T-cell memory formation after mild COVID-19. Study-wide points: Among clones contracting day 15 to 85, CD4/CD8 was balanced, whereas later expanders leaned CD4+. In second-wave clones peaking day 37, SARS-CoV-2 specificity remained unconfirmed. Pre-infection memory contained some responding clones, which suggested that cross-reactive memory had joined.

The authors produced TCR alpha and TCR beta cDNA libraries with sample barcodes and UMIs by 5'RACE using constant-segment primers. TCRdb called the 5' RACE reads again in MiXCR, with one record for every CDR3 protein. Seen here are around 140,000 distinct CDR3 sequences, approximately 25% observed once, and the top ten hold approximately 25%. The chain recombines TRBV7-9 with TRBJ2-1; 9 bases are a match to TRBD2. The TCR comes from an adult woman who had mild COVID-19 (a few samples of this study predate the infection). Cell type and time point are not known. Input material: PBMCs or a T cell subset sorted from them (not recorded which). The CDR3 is CASSPRLAVPYNEQFF. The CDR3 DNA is TGTGCCAGCAGCCCTCGACTAGCGGTACCGTACAATGAGCAGTTCTTC.